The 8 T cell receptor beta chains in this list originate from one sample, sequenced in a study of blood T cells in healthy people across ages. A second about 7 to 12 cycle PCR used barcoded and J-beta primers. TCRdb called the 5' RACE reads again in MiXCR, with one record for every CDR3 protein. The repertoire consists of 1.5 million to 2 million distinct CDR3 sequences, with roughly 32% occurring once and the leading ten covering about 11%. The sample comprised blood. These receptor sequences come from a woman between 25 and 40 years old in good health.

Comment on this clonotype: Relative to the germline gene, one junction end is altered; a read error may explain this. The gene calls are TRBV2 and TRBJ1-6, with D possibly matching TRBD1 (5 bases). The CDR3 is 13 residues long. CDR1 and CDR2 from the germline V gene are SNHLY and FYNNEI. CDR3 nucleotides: TGTGTCAGCGCAGGGACCAGAGAGGCACCCCTCCACTTT. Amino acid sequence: CVSAGTREAPLHF.

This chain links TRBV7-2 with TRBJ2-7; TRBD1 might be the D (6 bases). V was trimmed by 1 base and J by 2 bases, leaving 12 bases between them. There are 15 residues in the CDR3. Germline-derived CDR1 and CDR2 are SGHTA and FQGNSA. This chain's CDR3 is CASSLEGTRTYEQYF. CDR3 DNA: TGTGCCAGCAGCTTAGAAGGGACAAGGACCTACGAGCAGTACTTC.

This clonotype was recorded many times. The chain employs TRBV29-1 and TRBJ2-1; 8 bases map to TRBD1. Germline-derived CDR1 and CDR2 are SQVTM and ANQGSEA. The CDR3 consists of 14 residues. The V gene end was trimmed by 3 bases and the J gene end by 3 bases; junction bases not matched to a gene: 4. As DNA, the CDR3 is TGCAGCGTTGACAGGGGGCGCTTCTACAATGAGCAGTTCTTC. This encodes CSVDRGRFYNEQFF.

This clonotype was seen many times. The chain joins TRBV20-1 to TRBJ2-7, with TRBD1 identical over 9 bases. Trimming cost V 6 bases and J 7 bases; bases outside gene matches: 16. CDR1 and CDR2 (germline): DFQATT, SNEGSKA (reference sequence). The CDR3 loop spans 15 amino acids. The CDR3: CSATTGTGNLWEQYF. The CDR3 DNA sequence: TGCAGTGCGACAACCGGGACAGGGAATCTATGGGAGCAGTACTTC.

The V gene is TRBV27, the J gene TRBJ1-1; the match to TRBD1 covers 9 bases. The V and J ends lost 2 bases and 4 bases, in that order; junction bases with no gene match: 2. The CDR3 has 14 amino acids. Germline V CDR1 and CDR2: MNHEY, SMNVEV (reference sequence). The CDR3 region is CASSLTQGATEAFF. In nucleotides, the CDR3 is TGTGCCAGCAGTTTAACACAGGGGGCCACTGAAGCTTTCTTT.

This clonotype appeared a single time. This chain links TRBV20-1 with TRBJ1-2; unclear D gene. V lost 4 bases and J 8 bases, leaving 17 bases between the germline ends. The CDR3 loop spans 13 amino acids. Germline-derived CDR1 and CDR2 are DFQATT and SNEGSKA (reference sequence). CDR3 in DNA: TGCAGTGCTACGGGCCAGCGGGCCGAGGGCTACACCTTC. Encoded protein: CSATGQRAEGYTF.

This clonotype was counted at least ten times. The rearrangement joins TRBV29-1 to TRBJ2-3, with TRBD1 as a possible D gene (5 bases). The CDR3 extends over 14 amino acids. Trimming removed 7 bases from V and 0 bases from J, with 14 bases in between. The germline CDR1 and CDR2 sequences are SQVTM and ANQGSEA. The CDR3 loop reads CSAEPDSSTDTQYF. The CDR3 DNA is TGCAGCGCCGAGCCCGACAGTAGCACAGATACGCAGTATTTT.

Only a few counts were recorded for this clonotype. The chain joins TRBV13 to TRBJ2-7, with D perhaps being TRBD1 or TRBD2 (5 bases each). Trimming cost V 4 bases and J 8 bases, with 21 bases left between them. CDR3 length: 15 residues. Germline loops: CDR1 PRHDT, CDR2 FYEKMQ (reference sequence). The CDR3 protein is CASSSRGAGSSQQYF. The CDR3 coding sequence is TGTGCCAGCAGCTCCCGGGGCGCCGGTTCGTCCCAGCAGTACTTC.